Listed here are 25 T cell receptor beta chains from one sample, sequenced in a study of cytomegalovirus exposure and HLA in healthy donors. The table came from immunoSEQ multiplex PCR; TCRdb's copy has only in-frame clones and leaves some out. Of about 58,000 clones listed, 90% are singletons. Sequenced input: PBMCs. All receptors come from a man between 18 and 29 years old in good health and CMV-seronegative.

J is TRBJ2-7 and V is TRBV18, with 10 positions matching TRBD2. This CDR3 is built from 15 residues. Germline CDR1 and CDR2: KGHSH and LQKENI. The ends lost 3 bases at V and 6 bases at J; junction bases unmatched: 8. CDR3 bases: TGTGCCAGCTCACCTGGACTAGCGGATATTATCGAGCAGTACTTC. This encodes CASSPGLADIIEQYF.

Worth noting for this clone: The same CDR3 also results from other DNA sequences found in this sample. The chain is built from TRBV5-1 and TRBJ2-7, with 7 positions matching TRBD2. The germline V gene encodes CDR1 SGHRS and CDR2 YFSETQ. The V and J ends lost 0 bases and 0 bases, in that order; junction bases with no gene match: 0. The CDR3 runs to 14 residues. As DNA, the CDR3 is TGCGCCAGCAGCTTGGGCGGGAGCTCCTACGAGCAGTACTTC. Its protein product is CASSLGGSSYEQYF.

This chain links TRBV9 with TRBJ2-7; TRBD2 matches at 9 bases. The CDR3 loop spans 14 amino acids. CDR1 SGDLS and CDR2 YYNGEE come from the germline V gene. V lost 3 bases to trimming and J lost 0 bases; unmatched junction nucleotides: 1. CDR3 bases: TGTGCCAGCAGCGCGACTAGCGGCTCCTACGAGCAGTACTTC. Amino acid sequence: CASSATSGSYEQYF.

The rearrangement joins TRBV6-4 to TRBJ1-4; the D gene is possibly TRBD1 (6 bases). CDR1 is MRHNA and CDR2 is SNTAGT in the germline V gene. The CDR3 consists of 13 residues. V was pared by 6 bases and J by 7 bases, with 12 bases between. CDR3 nucleotides: TGTGCCAGCAGCGGGGGGCACGGTGAAAAACTGTTTTTT. Its protein is CASSGGHGEKLFF.

The chain couples TRBV9 to TRBJ2-7, with 8 nucleotides matching TRBD2. V lost 0 bases to trimming and J lost 2 bases; unmatched junction nucleotides: 7. CDR1 is SGDLS and CDR2 is YYNGEE in the germline V gene. This CDR3 has 16 residues. The CDR3 DNA reads as TGTGCCAGCAGCGTAGCTACTGGGCGGGAGGCCTACGAGCAGTACTTC. This translates into CASSVATGREAYEQYF.

This chain joins TRBV28 and TRBJ1-1, with a possible D match to TRBD1 (5 bases). The V gene lost 3 bases and the J gene lost 6 bases, with 14 bases spanning the gap. CDR1 and CDR2 (germline): MDHEN, SYDVKM. CDR3 length: 14 residues. The CDR3, as DNA: TGTGCCAGCAGTTTGGGTCCTAAAGGGGCTGAAGCTTTCTTT. Translation: CASSLGPKGAEAFF.

The rearrangement joins TRBV7-8 to TRBJ2-1; 7 nucleotides agree with TRBD2. Germline V CDR1 and CDR2: SGHVS, FQNEAQ. V was pared by 5 bases and J by 1 base, with 8 bases of the junction left unmatched. The CDR3 sequence is 16 residues long. CDR3 bases: TGTGCCAGCAGCCTTGGGAGCGGGATGTCCTACAATGAGCAGTTCTTC. Protein: CASSLGSGMSYNEQFF.

The count of this clone is one. The chain joins TRBV11-2 to TRBJ2-3; tentative D call: TRBD2 (6 bases). Trimming shortened V by 5 bases and J by 0 bases, and 12 bases separated the two germline ends. The CDR3 runs to 15 residues. The germline V gene encodes CDR1 SGHAT and CDR2 FQNNGV. The CDR3 loop reads CASSPRGTSTDTQYF. DNA of the CDR3: TGTGCCAGCAGCCCCCGGGGGACTAGCACAGATACGCAGTATTTT. Using reference TRBV11-2 and TRBJ2-3 for the parts outside the CDR3, the full variable domain is EAGVAQSPRYKIIEKRQSVAFWCNPISGHATLYWYQQILGQGPKLLIQFQNNGVVDDSQLPKDRFSAERLKGVDSTLKIQPAKLEDSAVYLCASSPRGTSTDTQYFGPGTRLTVL.

The J gene is TRBJ2-7, the V gene TRBV27; 9 nucleotides align to TRBD1. This CDR3 has 14 amino acids. The V and J ends lost 3 bases and 4 bases, in that order; junction bases with no gene match: 4. Germline CDR1 is MNHEY and CDR2 is SMNVEV (reference sequence). The CDR3 DNA is TGTGCCAGCAGTTTCACAGGGGGCGGGTACGAGCAGTACTTC. It encodes CASSFTGGGYEQYF.

J is TRBJ1-1 and V is TRBV4-2; 10 bases agree with TRBD1. The germline V gene encodes CDR1 LGHNA and CDR2 YNFKEQ. The CDR3 loop spans 17 amino acids. The ends lost 4 bases at V and 11 bases at J; junction bases unmatched: 19. The CDR3 loop is CASSRDHILTGGLAAFF. CDR3 in DNA: TGTGCCAGCAGCCGTGATCACATATTGACAGGGGGCTTGGCGGCTTTCTTT.

This clone was picked up one time. This CDR3 is CASSYIGGGYTF. CDR3 DNA sequence: TGTGCCAGCAGTTACATAGGCGGTGGCTACACCTTC. The chain links TRBV6-5 to TRBJ1-2; D ambiguous. V dropped 2 bases and J dropped 7 bases, with 8 bases sitting between them. The CDR3 is 12 residues long. Germline CDR1 MNHEY, CDR2 SVGAGI.

This clone was observed once. The chain links TRBV27 to TRBJ1-1, with D possibly matching TRBD1 (6 bases). Germline V gene data show CDR1 as MNHEY and CDR2 as SMNVEV (reference sequence). Trimming removed 4 bases at V and 7 bases at J, with 13 bases between. The CDR3 has 13 amino acids. The CDR3: CASSWTVQNEAFF. CDR3 bases: TGTGCCAGCAGTTGGACAGTCCAAAATGAAGCTTTCTTT.

V is TRBV7-9 and J is TRBJ2-7, with 7 bases lining up with TRBD1. Trimming at V came to 5 bases and at J to 6 bases, leaving 7 bases not matched to a gene. Germline V CDR1 and CDR2: SEHNR, FQNEAQ (reference sequence). This CDR3 spans 13 amino acids. CDR3: CASSHLAGGEQYF. The CDR3 nucleotides read TGTGCCAGCAGCCATCTTGCAGGGGGCGAGCAGTACTTC.

The chain uses TRBV2 and TRBJ2-7; D is unclear. Looked up from germline, CDR1 is SNHLY and CDR2 is FYNNEI. This CDR3 contains 13 residues. The ends were cut back, 2 bases at V and 3 bases at J, with 8 bases in the middle. The CDR3 is CASSEYSRYEQYF. In DNA form, the CDR3 reads TGTGCCAGCAGTGAATATTCTCGCTACGAGCAGTACTTC.

CDR3 sequence: CASRTRGSSAYEQYF. Here the CDR3 DNA reads TGTGCCAGCAGGACTAGGGGTTCCAGCGCCTACGAGCAGTACTTC. The chain recombines TRBV7-8 with TRBJ2-7, with D possibly matching TRBD2 (6 bases). The germline V gene encodes CDR1 SGHVS and CDR2 FQNEAQ. Trimming removed 6 bases at V and 2 bases at J, with 17 bases between. The CDR3 is 15 residues long.

The chain uses TRBV6-5 and TRBJ2-2, with TRBD1 as a possible D gene (5 bases). CDR1 and CDR2 from the germline V gene are MNHEY and SVGAGI. The CDR3 contains 14 residues. Trimming took off 4 bases at V and 6 bases at J, with 12 bases between the two ends. CDR3 in amino acids: CASSSLQGSGELFF. The CDR3 DNA reads as TGTGCCAGCAGTTCACTCCAGGGCTCCGGGGAGCTGTTTTTT.

The sample holds one count of this clone. V usage is TRBV28 and J usage is TRBJ2-7, with D maybe TRBD2 (6 bases). Germline V gene data show CDR1 as MDHEN and CDR2 as SYDVKM. Trimming cost V 10 bases and J 5 bases, with 21 bases left between them. This CDR3 is 14 amino acids long. The CDR3 loop reads CATGTGGSVDEQYF. Written as DNA, the CDR3 is TGTGCCACCGGAACCGGGGGTTCTGTGGACGAGCAGTACTTC. Using reference TRBV28 and TRBJ2-7 for the parts outside the CDR3, the full variable domain is DVKVTQSSRYLVKRTGEKVFLECVQDMDHENMFWYRQDPGLGLRLIYFSYDVKMKEKGDIPEGYSVSREKKERFSLILESASTNQTSMYLCATGTGGSVDEQYFGPGTRLTVT.

DNA for the CDR3: TGTGCCAGCTCACCAGGGGGCAGGGATCGTGAAAAACTGTTTTTT. Translating it yields CASSPGGRDREKLFF. The rearrangement uses TRBV18 and TRBJ1-4, with D possibly TRBD1 on 6 matching bases. The germline CDR1 and CDR2 sequences are KGHSH and LQKENI. CDR3 length equals 15 residues. V was clipped by 2 bases and J by 7 bases, with 14 bases between them.

J is TRBJ2-1 and V is TRBV19, with D perhaps matching TRBD1 (5 bases). The germline CDR1 and CDR2 sequences are LNHDA and SQIVND (reference sequence). Trimming took 11 bases from V and 3 from J, leaving 17 bases between them. The CDR3 has 14 residues. In DNA form, the CDR3 reads TGTGCCTCCGCGGCCTCAAGGGGCTACAATGAGCAGTTCTTC. Protein: CASAASRGYNEQFF. Combining the CDR3 with reference TRBV19 and TRBJ2-1 gives the whole variable domain DGGITQSPKYLFRKEGQNVTLSCEQNLNHDAMYWYRQDPGQGLRLIYYSQIVNDFQKGDIAEGYSVSREKKESFPLTVTSAQKNPTAFYLCASAASRGYNEQFFGPGTRLTVL.

This rearrangement joins TRBV18 to TRBJ2-7; D perhaps matches TRBD2 (6 bases). Trimming stripped 3 bases from V and 7 bases from J, with 13 bases between. This CDR3 has 13 amino acids. Looked up from germline, CDR1 is KGHSH and CDR2 is LQKENI. CDR3 residues: CASSPGRTREQYF. In nucleotides, the CDR3 is TGTGCCAGCTCACCGGGGAGGACAAGAGAGCAGTACTTC.

The rearrangement uses TRBV4-1 and TRBJ2-7, with D possibly being TRBD2 (6 bases). The germline CDR1 and CDR2 sequences are MGHRA and YSYEKL. V gave up 1 base and J gave up 6 bases, with 13 bases separating them. The CDR3 extends over 14 amino acids. The DNA for the CDR3 is TGCGCCAGCAGCCAAGGGCAGGGAGGATTCGAGCAGTACTTC. Amino acids: CASSQGQGGFEQYF.

The J gene is TRBJ2-2, the V gene TRBV9; 14 bases line up with TRBD2. J gave up 4 bases and V 2 bases, and 10 bases lay outside the gene matches. Germline V lookup: CDR1 SGDLS, CDR2 YYNGEE. The CDR3 length is 19 residues. The DNA for the CDR3 is TGTGCCAGCAGCGTCCAGAATGGGACTAGCGGGAGTGTCACCGGGGAGCTGTTTTTT. Translated, it gives CASSVQNGTSGSVTGELFF.

V is TRBV29-1 and J is TRBJ1-1, with a tentative D call TRBD1 (6 bases). V shed 5 bases and J shed 5 bases, with 18 bases lying between them. This CDR3 region has 14 residues. Germline V lookup: CDR1 SQVTM, CDR2 ANQGSEA. The CDR3 DNA reads TGCAGCGTTTCGACGGGGGGCGCGGGAACTGAAGCTTTCTTT. As protein: CSVSTGGAGTEAFF.

CDR3 in DNA: TGTGCCAGCAGCTTAGATACGGGAGCCGGGGGAGCTTTCTTT. Amino acid sequence: CASSLDTGAGGAFF. The genes are TRBV11-3 and TRBJ1-1, with a weak D call TRBD1 (5 bases). The CDR3 sequence is 14 residues long. Germline CDR1 is SGHNT and CDR2 is YENEEA. V lost 0 bases to trimming and J lost 10 bases, with 15 bases between them.

V usage is TRBV11-3 and J usage is TRBJ2-3; TRBD2 aligns across 7 bases. The CDR3 loop spans 16 amino acids. With V trimmed by 5 bases and J by 2 bases, 10 bases remained unmatched. The germline V gene has CDR1 SGHNT and CDR2 YENEEA. The CDR3 loop is CASSKIGAGITDTQYF. CDR3 in DNA: TGTGCCAGCAGCAAGATCGGAGCGGGGATCACAGATACGCAGTATTTT.